A selection of T cell receptor beta chains follows, all from one sample in a study of regulatory T cells in long-lasting Graves disease. A single record per CDR3 protein comes from TCRdb applying MiXCR to the multiplex PCR reads. The repertoire holds 400,000 to 650,000 distinct CDR3 sequences, with roughly a sixth as singletons. The data also belong to a second study, concerning T cells in Graves' hyperthyroidism and ophthalmopathy.

Sequences were derived from peripheral blood mononuclear cells (PBMCs), sampled at new diagnosis, from a patient treated with antithyroid drugs. These receptors all stem from a woman aged 35 to 60 with Graves disease. Both conserved end residues are trimmed from each CDR3. Fields, in order: V gene, J gene, CDR3 protein.

TRBV3-1,TRBJ1-1,ASSQSWGVDTEAF
TRBV5-6,TRBJ2-5,ASTPGTSVETQY
TRBV6-1,TRBJ1-1,ASSYRGFPEAF
TRBV5-5,TRBJ2-4,ASSTGRKNIQY
TRBV20-1,TRBJ1-2,SARKAGGYGYT
TRBV7-2,TRBJ2-1,ASSVFGLDNEQF
TRBV29-1,TRBJ2-7,SSYRDRCYEQY
TRBV27,TRBJ2-2,ASSLGGGGNTGELF
TRBV3-1,TRBJ1-4,ASSQAWGEKLF
TRBV28,TRBJ2-7,ASSSQGPTSIY
TRBV18,TRBJ2-7,ASSPYGLSYEQY
TRBV4-1,TRBJ1-5,ASSQVGGNRNQPQH
TRBV12-5,TRBJ2-1,ASGVELYNEQF
TRBV12-3/TRBV12-4,TRBJ2-4,ASSPNQETQNIQY
TRBV9,TRBJ1-1,ASSMRTGSEAF
TRBV16,TRBJ1-2,ASSPHLPKHYGYT
TRBV10-1,TRBJ2-7,ASSPNPRDGGNEQY
TRBV6-1,TRBJ2-5,ASSEEGAGRETQY
TRBV18,TRBJ2-7,ASSPPDTYEQY
TRBV6-1,TRBJ2-7,ATKIAGGNEQY
TRBV5-1,TRBJ1-4,ASSLGRLDEKLF
TRBV20-1,TRBJ1-1,SAYKTTGNTEAF
TRBV12-5,TRBJ1-5,ASGFGSNQPQH
TRBV29-1,TRBJ1-1,SVGPSGGRGMNTEAF
TRBV6-5,TRBJ1-6,ASSYGGANSPLH
TRBV13,TRBJ2-5,ASSPRAGPQETQY
TRBV6-1,TRBJ1-6,AGGRARNSPLH
TRBV12-3/TRBV12-4,TRBJ1-6,ASSPPTGNSPLH
TRBV6-9,TRBJ2-1,AGSSGNEQF
TRBV18,TRBJ2-3,ASSPLRRKGTDTQY
TRBV5-1,TRBJ1-1,ASTVLAGGSTEAF
TRBV12-3/TRBV12-4,TRBJ1-4,ASSSGATNEKLF
TRBV20-1,TRBJ1-1,SARRGGGDTEAF
TRBV10-3,TRBJ2-1,AISDGQGARNEQF
TRBV7-3,TRBJ2-1,ASSLTGDREAYNEQF
TRBV19,TRBJ2-7,ASRRGEGGYEQY
TRBV7-9,TRBJ2-5,ASSFPRGQGAGVETQY
TRBV20-1,TRBJ2-7,SVTGVEQY
TRBV20-1,TRBJ2-1,SAPRGGYYEQF
TRBV7-9,TRBJ2-3,ASSPPGSRTDTQY
TRBV11-2,TRBJ2-7,ASRRPGQASYEQY
TRBV4-2,TRBJ2-2,ASSRSLGLKGLAYTGELF
TRBV6-1,TRBJ2-5,ASSPSAGKETQY
TRBV5-1,TRBJ1-4,ASSFGRVVEKLF
TRBV2,TRBJ2-5,ASSRDFTETQY